One and the same sample provided the 24 T cell receptor beta chains below, sequenced in a study of blood T cell repertoires in COVID-19. Using immunoSEQ multiplex PCR, the repertoire was profiled, and TCRdb retains in-frame clones only, with some absent. The sample gives about 38,000 clones, 90% to 95% of which show up once; 3.5% to 5% is in the top ten. The sequencing input was peripheral blood. Source of these receptors: a human donor with active COVID-19. The donor label of this sample is uncertain.

The chain recombines TRBV5-4 with TRBJ1-1, with 7 nucleotides matching TRBD1. This CDR3 has 17 residues. Germline V gene lookup returns CDR1 SGHNT and CDR2 YYREEE (reference sequence). V lost 4 bases, J lost 6 bases, and 18 bases stayed unmatched. CDR3 protein: CASSHKGTENVLSEAFF. DNA of the CDR3: TGTGCCAGCAGCCACAAAGGGACAGAGAACGTTTTATCTGAAGCTTTCTTT. Variable domain in full (rest from reference TRBV5-4 and TRBJ1-1): ETGVTQSPTHLIKTRGQQVTLRCSSQSGHNTVSWYQQALGQGPQFIFQYYREEENGRGNFPPRFSGLQFPNYSSELNVNALELDDSALYLCASSHKGTENVLSEAFFGQGTRLTVV.

The sample holds one count of this clone. This rearrangement joins TRBV5-4 to TRBJ2-3; 7 bases match TRBD2. This CDR3 contains 16 residues. The V and J ends lost 0 bases and 4 bases, in that order; junction bases with no gene match: 8. Germline-derived CDR1 and CDR2 are SGHNT and YYREEE (reference sequence). The CDR3 DNA is TGTGCCAGCAGCTTGGGGCGGAGTGGGGGGGCAGATACGCAGTATTTT. Its translation is CASSLGRSGGADTQYF.

This chain uses TRBV5-1 with TRBJ2-7, with D maybe TRBD1 (5 bases). Germline V lookup: CDR1 SGHRS, CDR2 YFSETQ. Trimming pared 0 bases from V and 2 bases from J, leaving 18 bases between. The length of the CDR3 is 17 residues. The CDR3 nucleotides are TGCGCCAGCAGCTTGGCTGCGACAGCTCTTATAACCTACGAGCAGTACTTC. Its protein is CASSLAATALITYEQYF. The whole variable domain, remainder taken from reference TRBV5-1 and TRBJ2-7, is KAGVTQTPRYLIKTRGQQVTLSCSPISGHRSVSWYQQTPGQGLQFLFEYFSETQRNKGNFPGRFSGRQFSNSRSEMNVSTLELGDSALYLCASSLAATALITYEQYFGPGTRLTVT.

V gene TRBV11-3 combines with J gene TRBJ2-3; 11 bases match TRBD1. CDR3 length: 16 amino acids. The trim removed 0 bases at V and 1 base at J, leaving 0 bases unmatched. Germline V gene lookup returns CDR1 SGHNT and CDR2 YENEEA. As DNA, the CDR3 is TGTGCCAGCAGCTTAGAGGGACAGGGGGGCACAGATACGCAGTATTTT. Its translation is CASSLEGQGGTDTQYF.

The gene calls are TRBV7-2 and TRBJ2-7, with D hard to call. Germline V gene sequence: CDR1 SGHTA, CDR2 FQGNSA. The V and J ends lost 5 bases and 3 bases respectively, with 5 bases between them. CDR3 length: 11 amino acids. CDR3 sequence: CASSTHYEQYF. The CDR3 DNA follows: TGTGCCAGCAGCACACACTACGAGCAGTACTTC.

The CDR3 sequence is CASSLLAGGPYEEQYF. In nucleotides, the CDR3 is TGTGCCAGCAGCTTATTAGCGGGGGGCCCCTACGAGGAGCAGTACTTC. This rearrangement joins TRBV7-8 to TRBJ2-7; 10 nucleotides agree with TRBD2. The length of the CDR3 is 16 residues. The V and J ends lost 2 bases and 7 bases, in that order; junction bases with no gene match: 11. Germline CDR1 and CDR2: SGHVS and FQNEAQ.

This chain links TRBV9 with TRBJ2-3, with D uncertain. The germline CDR1 and CDR2 sequences are SGDLS and YYNGEE. This CDR3 is 13 amino acids long. The V end was cut by 4 bases, the J end by 6 bases, with 12 bases between. The CDR3, as DNA: TGTGCCAGCAGCTCTCGGAGTCGGGATACGCAGTATTTT. Protein product: CASSSRSRDTQYF.

This sequence joins TRBV6-5 and TRBJ2-1, with 11 bases that match TRBD2. V lost 4 bases to trimming and J lost 10 bases; unmatched junction nucleotides: 6. CDR1 and CDR2 (germline): MNHEY, SVGAGI. CDR3 length: 14 residues. The chain's CDR3 is CASSLAGGHREQFF. The CDR3 coding sequence is TGTGCCAGCAGTTTAGCGGGAGGGCACCGGGAGCAGTTCTTC.

This clone was recorded once. This chain links TRBV6-6 with TRBJ2-2, with 7 bases matching TRBD1. The CDR3 contains 15 residues. The germline CDR1 and CDR2 sequences are MNHNY and SVGAGI (reference sequence). V trimming: 5 bases; J trimming: 4 bases; junction bases outside the gene matches: 7. The CDR3 here is CASSLPGQITGELFF. The CDR3 DNA reads as TGTGCCAGCAGTCTCCCGGGACAGATCACCGGGGAGCTGTTTTTT.

The J gene is TRBJ2-7, the V gene TRBV7-2; D is unclear. This CDR3 has 16 amino acids. The ends were cut back, 5 bases at V and 2 bases at J, with 19 bases in the middle. CDR1 and CDR2 from the germline V gene are SGHTA and FQGNSA. CDR3 loop: CASSPTVTRPPYEQYF. Here the CDR3 DNA reads TGTGCCAGCAGCCCAACCGTGACGAGGCCCCCCTACGAGCAGTACTTC.

The gene calls are TRBV10-2 and TRBJ2-2, with 11 nucleotides matching TRBD2. Germline loops: CDR1 WSHSY, CDR2 SAAADI. CDR3 length equals 15 residues. V lost 7 bases, J lost 1 base, and 2 bases stayed unmatched. CDR3 bases: TGCGCCAGCACAGGGACTAGCGGGAACACCGGGGAGCTGTTTTTT. Protein product: CASTGTSGNTGELFF.

The chain uses TRBV12-3 or TRBV12-4 and TRBJ1-5; D is possibly TRBD1 (6 bases). V dropped 5 bases and J dropped 3 bases, with 8 bases sitting between them. This CDR3 is built from 13 residues. The CDR3 here is CASSTGYNQPQHF. For the CDR3, the DNA is TGTGCCAGCAGTACAGGGTACAATCAGCCCCAGCATTTT.

The rearrangement joins TRBV29-1 to TRBJ2-1; TRBD2 aligns across 9 bases. The CDR3 consists of 15 residues. The junction had 4 bases not matched to a gene; V was cut back by 4 bases and J by 0 bases. The germline V gene has CDR1 SQVTM and CDR2 ANQGSEA. CDR3 nucleotides: TGCAGCGTTGCTTCTAGCGGGGCCTCCTACAATGAGCAGTTCTTC. It yields the protein CSVASSGASYNEQFF.

The V call is TRBV28, the J call TRBJ2-1; D may be TRBD2 (6 bases). Trimming stripped 7 bases from V and 10 bases from J, with 17 bases between. CDR1 is MDHEN, CDR2 SYDVKM, per germline. CDR3 size: 13 residues. This CDR3 is CASTRDFRGEQFF. The CDR3, as DNA: TGTGCCAGCACCCGGGACTTCCGGGGGGAGCAGTTCTTC.

The chain recombines TRBV6-1 with TRBJ2-3; 9 nucleotides agree with TRBD2. The CDR3 loop spans 17 amino acids. CDR1 and CDR2 from the germline V gene are MNHNS and SASEGT. The trim removed 4 bases at V and 2 bases at J, leaving 10 bases unmatched. The CDR3 nucleotides read TGTGCCAGCAGTGTAGCGAGACTAGCGGATTCCACAGATACGCAGTATTTT. Amino acid sequence: CASSVARLADSTDTQYF.

This rearrangement joins TRBV5-4 to TRBJ2-1; TRBD2 might be the D (7 bases). Trimming pared 0 bases from V and 0 bases from J, leaving 16 bases between. The CDR3 spans 18 residues. Germline assignment: CDR1 SGHNT and CDR2 YYREEE (reference sequence). DNA for the CDR3: TGTGCCAGCAGCTTGGCCGCCATGGCGGGGGCCTCCTACAATGAGCAGTTCTTC. Translation gives CASSLAAMAGASYNEQFF.

The CDR3 DNA sequence: TGTGCCAGCAGGGGGAGAGGGGGTAAAGAGACCCAGTACTTC. Its protein product is CASRGRGGKETQYF. V usage is TRBV28 and J usage is TRBJ2-5; a possible D gene is TRBD1 (6 bases). The CDR3 consists of 14 residues. The ends were cut back, 6 bases at V and 3 bases at J, with 14 bases in the middle. Germline-derived CDR1 and CDR2 are MDHEN and SYDVKM.

The rearrangement uses TRBV7-8 and TRBJ2-3; the match to TRBD1 covers 10 bases. Losses at the gene ends were 5 bases for V and 3 bases for J; bases not matched to a gene: 8. The CDR3 consists of 16 residues. Germline V gene data show CDR1 as SGHVS and CDR2 as FQNEAQ. The CDR3 protein is CASSPSDRGATDTQYF. CDR3 coding DNA: TGTGCCAGCAGCCCCTCGGACAGGGGGGCTACAGATACGCAGTATTTT.

The gene calls are TRBV5-1 and TRBJ2-2; a weak D match, TRBD1 (6 bases). Deletions cut 4 bases from V and 5 bases from J, with 15 bases between. CDR3 size: 15 residues. Germline CDR1 SGHRS, CDR2 YFSETQ. The CDR3 region has the DNA TGCGCCAGCAGCACACCGACAGGAGAAACCGGGGAGCTGTTTTTT. Protein sequence: CASSTPTGETGELFF.

The chain is built from TRBV5-4 and TRBJ2-7; 9 bases agree with TRBD1. The germline V gene encodes CDR1 SGHNT and CDR2 YYREEE (reference sequence). V shed 4 bases and J 3 bases; nucleotides not matched to a gene: 8. The CDR3 has 15 residues. CDR3 loop: CASSRTGDIHYEQYF. CDR3 bases: TGTGCCAGCAGCCGGACAGGGGATATACACTACGAGCAGTACTTC.

The J gene is TRBJ1-1, the V gene TRBV4-2; D may be TRBD1 (6 bases). From germline, CDR1 is LGHNA and CDR2 YNFKEQ. Deletions cut 5 bases from V and 4 bases from J, with 14 bases between. The length of the CDR3 is 14 residues. In DNA, the CDR3 is TGTGCCAGCAGCGTACAGGGATGGGGCACTGAAGCTTTCTTT. Translated, it gives CASSVQGWGTEAFF.

The chain couples TRBV9 to TRBJ2-7; no firm D call. The ends were cut back, 0 bases at V and 0 bases at J, with 10 bases in the middle. CDR3 length: 15 residues. Per the germline V gene, CDR1 is SGDLS and CDR2 is YYNGEE. The DNA of the CDR3 is TGTGCCAGCAGCGTAGGAGGTACGGACTCCTACGAGCAGTACTTC. As protein: CASSVGGTDSYEQYF.

This chain links TRBV6-1 with TRBJ2-7; 10 bases agree with TRBD1. The germline CDR1 and CDR2 sequences are MNHNS and SASEGT. This CDR3 has 17 residues. After removal of 4 bases from V and 5 bases from J, the junction contained 14 bases not matched to a gene. The CDR3 sequence: CASSGRTIRDRGNEQYF. CDR3 nucleotide sequence: TGTGCCAGCAGTGGTCGTACGATCCGGGACAGGGGAAACGAGCAGTACTTC.

The chain is built from TRBV6-2 or TRBV6-3 and TRBJ2-7, with TRBD2 identical over 8 bases. Unmatched junction bases numbered 8, after V lost 0 bases and J lost 1 base. This CDR3 spans 17 amino acids. Germline CDR1 is MNHEY and CDR2 is SVGEGT. The CDR3 sequence: CASSYSALGLVSYEQYF. The CDR3 DNA reads as TGTGCCAGCAGTTACTCGGCGCTGGGACTAGTATCCTACGAGCAGTACTTC.